What follows are 19 T cell receptor beta chains derived from one specimen sequenced in a study of Ad26.COV2.S vaccination and SARS-CoV-2 variants (TCRdb year 2021). The library was produced with the immunoSEQ multiplex PCR assay. TCRdb took this table from immuneACCESS and kept in-frame rearrangements with V and J called. Such tables lack part of the clones; where checked against another copy, unresolved V genes explain under half of the gap, and the rest is unexplained. The sample table shows hundreds of thousands of clones, and about nine tenths are seen once. In total, the top ten clones hold roughly 3.1% of the sample. The treatment or condition tag for this specimen amounts to: about 20 received Ad26.COV2.S at low or high dose, single or two shots; 5 received placebo; per-sample allocation not given. Repertoires of vaccine and placebo recipients were sequenced from samples taken on day 63 after the first injection.

This specimen was peripheral blood, taken in a trial of Ad26.COV2.S vaccine versus placebo. The source is a person aged 18-65 years who received the Ad26.COV2.S COVID-19 vaccine or a placebo.

This clone was detected once. The chain carries TRBV29-1 and TRBJ2-2; D unclear. Between the trimmed V and J ends, which lost 6 bases and 4 bases, there was a span of 6 bases. The CDR3 has 11 amino acids. Looked up from germline, CDR1 is SQVTM and CDR2 is ANQGSEA. The CDR3 DNA reads TGCAGCGTGGGGTCCACCGGGGAGCTGTTTTTT. This gives the protein CSVGSTGELFF.

The gene calls are TRBV28 and TRBJ1-1, with D unresolved. Germline CDR1 reads MDHEN; CDR2 reads SYDVKM. V lost 5 bases and J lost 1, with 11 bases in between. This CDR3 has 14 amino acids. The CDR3 reads CASSREAENTEAFF. In DNA form, the CDR3 reads TGTGCCAGCAGTAGAGAGGCCGAGAACACTGAAGCTTTCTTT.

The count of this clone is one. This chain uses TRBV30 with TRBJ2-3; D unresolved. In germline, CDR1 is GTSNPN, CDR2 SVGIG (reference sequence). This CDR3 region has 12 residues. Trimming removed 0 bases from V and 6 bases from J, with 7 bases in between. CDR3 nucleotide sequence: TGTGCCTGGAGTGTATCTTTGGATACGCAGTATTTT. Its translation is CAWSVSLDTQYF.

The rearrangement joins TRBV4-2 to TRBJ2-7, with 9 bases lining up with TRBD1. Trimming removed 1 base from V and 3 bases from J; junction bases left unmatched: 4. The CDR3 has 15 residues. Germline lookup yields CDR1 LGHNA and CDR2 YNFKEQ. The CDR3 nucleotides read TGTGCCAGCAGCCAAGGGCCGACAGGGGGCTACGAGCAGTACTTC. It specifies CASSQGPTGGYEQYF.

The chain uses TRBV6-1 and TRBJ1-4; D uncertain. The ends were cut back, 4 bases at V and 0 bases at J, with 6 bases in the middle. The CDR3 runs 14 residues. The germline CDR1 and CDR2 sequences are MNHNS and SASEGT. In nucleotides, the CDR3 is TGTGCCAGCAGTGCAGCGTCAACTAATGAAAAACTGTTTTTT. Protein: CASSAASTNEKLFF.

This clone was seen once. This chain connects TRBV7-6 to TRBJ2-7, with 10 bases fitting TRBD1. The V gene end was trimmed by 5 bases and the J gene end by 7 bases; junction bases not matched to a gene: 14. The CDR3 totals 16 residues. From germline, CDR1 is SGHVS and CDR2 FNYEAQ. CDR3 DNA sequence: TGTGCCAGCAGCCTCCCCCCGGGACAGGGGCCGAGAGAGCAGTACTTC. The encoded protein is CASSLPPGQGPREQYF.

J is TRBJ2-7 and V is TRBV30, with TRBD1 matching 9 bases. The germline CDR1 and CDR2 sequences are GTSNPN and SVGIG (reference sequence). This CDR3 contains 14 residues. The junction had 3 bases not matched to a gene; V was cut back by 3 bases and J by 0 bases. CDR3 nucleotides: TGTGCCTGGAGGGGGGACAGGGTCTCCTACGAGCAGTACTTC. Translated: CAWRGDRVSYEQYF.

V usage is TRBV11-3 and J usage is TRBJ1-6; TRBD1 aligns across 10 bases. The J segment lost 8 bases and the V segment lost 4 bases, leaving 14 bases of the junction unmatched. CDR3 length equals 18 residues. Germline V gene lookup returns CDR1 SGHNT and CDR2 YENEEA. CDR3 DNA sequence: TGTGCCAGCAGCTCACCGGGACAGGGGCCTCTGGGGGATTCACCCCTCCACTTT. Translating gives CASSSPGQGPLGDSPLHF.

The V call is TRBV30, the J call TRBJ1-2, with 7 nucleotides matching TRBD1. From germline, CDR1 is GTSNPN and CDR2 SVGIG (reference sequence). This CDR3 contains 13 residues. Losses at the gene ends were 5 bases for V and 8 bases for J; bases not matched to a gene: 11. CDR3 sequence: CAWGSRQGGGYTF. In DNA, the CDR3 is TGTGCCTGGGGATCACGGCAGGGGGGAGGCTACACCTTC.

The chain recombines TRBV18 with TRBJ1-2; 7 nucleotides match TRBD1. Germline assignment: CDR1 KGHSH and CDR2 LQKENI. Trimming cost V 4 bases and J 0 bases; bases outside gene matches: 5. The CDR3 runs 15 residues. Here the CDR3 DNA reads TGTGCCAGCTCACGGTCGGGACAGACTAACTATGGCTACACCTTC. This gives the protein CASSRSGQTNYGYTF.

This chain uses TRBV29-1 with TRBJ1-2; a weak D match, TRBD1 (5 bases). CDR1 and CDR2 (germline): SQVTM, ANQGSEA. V lost 3 bases, J lost 7 bases, and 15 bases lay in between. The CDR3 totals 13 residues. The CDR3 loop is CSVEDVERGGYTF. The CDR3 region has the DNA TGCAGCGTTGAGGACGTGGAGAGGGGTGGCTACACCTTC.

The V and J genes are TRBV6-1 and TRBJ1-5; a weak D match, TRBD1 (5 bases). The CDR3 is made up of 15 amino acids. Germline values: CDR1 MNHNS, CDR2 SASEGT. With 2 bases removed from V and 2 bases from J, the gap between germline ends came to 10 bases. For the CDR3, the DNA is TGTGCCAGCAGTGAAATTTTACAGGGCAATCAGCCCCAGCATTTT. It is translated as CASSEILQGNQPQHF.

This clone has more than one count but fewer than ten. The chain links TRBV19 to TRBJ1-1, with D possibly TRBD1 on 5 matching bases. This CDR3 spans 14 amino acids. CDR1 and CDR2 (germline): LNHDA, SQIVND (reference sequence). V dropped 4 bases and J dropped 0 bases, with 9 bases sitting between them. CDR3 region: CASSTQGMNTEAFF. DNA for the CDR3: TGTGCCAGTAGTACCCAGGGCATGAACACTGAAGCTTTCTTT. The full variable domain, completed using reference TRBV19 and TRBJ1-1, is DGGITQSPKYLFRKEGQNVTLSCEQNLNHDAMYWYRQDPGQGLRLIYYSQIVNDFQKGDIAEGYSVSREKKESFPLTVTSAQKNPTAFYLCASSTQGMNTEAFFGQGTRLTVV.

The chain recombines TRBV6-6 with TRBJ1-6; TRBD1 aligns across 8 bases. Germline values: CDR1 MNHNY, CDR2 SVGAGI (reference sequence). The trim removed 6 bases at V and 10 bases at J, leaving 11 bases unmatched. This CDR3 has 15 amino acids. The CDR3 DNA sequence: TGTGCCAGCAGGTCGACAGGGGAGGTGAGGTCACCCCTCCACTTT. Residues: CASRSTGEVRSPLHF.

The chain employs TRBV25-1 and TRBJ1-5; the D gene is possibly TRBD1 (6 bases). The germline V and J ends were trimmed by 6 bases and 4 bases, with 10 bases remaining between them. The CDR3 is 13 residues long. The germline V gene encodes CDR1 MGHDK and CDR2 SYGVNS. The CDR3 protein is CASSAQGNQPQHF. In DNA, the CDR3 is TGTGCCAGCAGCGCGCAGGGGAATCAGCCCCAGCATTTT.

This rearrangement joins TRBV7-2 to TRBJ1-2; D might be TRBD1 (5 bases). V was cut by 1 base and J by 3 bases, with 9 bases left in between. The CDR3 is 14 residues long. CDR1 is SGHTA, CDR2 FQGNSA, per germline. Here the CDR3 reads CASSLVGEDYGYTF. Written as DNA, the CDR3 is TGTGCCAGCAGCTTAGTAGGGGAGGACTATGGCTACACCTTC.

DNA of the CDR3: TGTGCCAGTACTTTTGGGGGCTATGAATACACCGGGGAGCTGTTTTTT. Translated, it gives CASTFGGYEYTGELFF. The rearrangement uses TRBV19 and TRBJ2-2, with a weak D call TRBD1 (6 bases). Germline loops: CDR1 LNHDA, CDR2 SQIVND (reference sequence). This CDR3 is built from 16 residues. The V gene lost 7 bases and the J gene lost 3 bases, with 18 bases spanning the gap.

The J gene is TRBJ1-1, the V gene TRBV4-2, with TRBD1 identical over 7 bases. CDR1 and CDR2 (germline): LGHNA, YNFKEQ. CDR3 length equals 15 residues. The junction had 4 bases not matched to a gene; V was cut back by 3 bases and J by 0 bases. In DNA form, the CDR3 reads TGTGCCAGCAGCCAGGGACAGAGCATGAACACTGAAGCTTTCTTT. Its translation is CASSQGQSMNTEAFF.

J is TRBJ2-1 and V is TRBV5-1; D is perhaps TRBD2 (6 bases). The germline V gene encodes CDR1 SGHRS and CDR2 YFSETQ. This CDR3 is built from 17 residues. The V end lost 3 bases, the J end lost 2 bases, and 18 bases lay between the germline ends. The CDR3 region has the DNA TGCGCCAGCAGCTGGACCGGGACTTCCCCCGCCTACAATGAGCAGTTCTTC. Translating it yields CASSWTGTSPAYNEQFF.